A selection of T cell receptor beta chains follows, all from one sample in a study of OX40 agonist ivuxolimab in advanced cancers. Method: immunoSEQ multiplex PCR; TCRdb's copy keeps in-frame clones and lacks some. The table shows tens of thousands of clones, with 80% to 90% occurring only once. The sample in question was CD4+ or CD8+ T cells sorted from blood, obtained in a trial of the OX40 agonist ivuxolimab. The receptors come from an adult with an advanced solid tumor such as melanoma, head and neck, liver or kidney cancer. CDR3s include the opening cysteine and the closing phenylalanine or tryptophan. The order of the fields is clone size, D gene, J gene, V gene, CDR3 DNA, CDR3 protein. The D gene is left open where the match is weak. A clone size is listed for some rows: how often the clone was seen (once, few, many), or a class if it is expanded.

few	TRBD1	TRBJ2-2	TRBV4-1	TGCGCCAGCAGCCCAGGAGACAGGGCGACCGGGGAGCTGTTTTTT	CASSPGDRATGELFF
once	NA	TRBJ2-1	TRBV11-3	TGTGCCAGCAACTGGGGAGGAGGGTCCTACAATGAGCAGTTCTTC	CASNWGGGSYNEQFF
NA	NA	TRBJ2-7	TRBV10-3	TGTGCCATCAGTGAGACGGTCGAGCAGTACTTC	CAISETVEQYF
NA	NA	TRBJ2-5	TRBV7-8	TGTGCCAGCAGCTTCGAGACCCAGTACTTC	CASSFETQYF
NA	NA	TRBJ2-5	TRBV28	TGTGCCAGCAGTTTATTCCAGTCCCAAGAGACCCAGTACTTC	CASSLFQSQETQYF
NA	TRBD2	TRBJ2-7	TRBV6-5	TGTGCCAGCAGCCGGCTAGCGGTACTACGGGAGCAGTACTTC	CASSRLAVLREQYF
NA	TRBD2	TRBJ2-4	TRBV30	TGTGCCTGGAGGGGAGGGAAAAACATTCAGTACTTC	CAWRGGKNIQYF
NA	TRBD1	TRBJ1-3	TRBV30	TGTGCCTCGACAGGGATATTGGATATTTCTGGAAACACCATATATTTT	CASTGILDISGNTIYF
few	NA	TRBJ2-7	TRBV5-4	TGTGCCAGCAGCTTGGATCCGGCCAGCTCCTACGAGCAGTACTTC	CASSLDPASSYEQYF
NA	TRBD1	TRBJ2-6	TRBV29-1	TGCAGCGTCTTGGACAGGGCGCTCTCTGGGGCCAACGTCCTGACTTTC	CSVLDRALSGANVLTF
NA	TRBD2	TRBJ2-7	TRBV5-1	TGCGCCAGCAGCTCACCGAGGACTAGCGGGAGGGCCTACGAGCAGTACTTC	CASSSPRTSGRAYEQYF
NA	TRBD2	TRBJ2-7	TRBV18	TGTGCCAGCTCAGAAAGCGGGGGCGGGGTTTACGAGCAGTACTTC	CASSESGGGVYEQYF
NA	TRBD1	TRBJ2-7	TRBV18	TGTGCCAGCTCACCCCTGACAGGGGGTTCTTCCTACGAGCAGTACTTC	CASSPLTGGSSYEQYF
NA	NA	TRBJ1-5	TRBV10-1	TGCGCCAGCAGTGAGTCCGACGGTCAGCCCCAGCATTTT	CASSESDGQPQHF
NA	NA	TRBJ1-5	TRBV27	TGTGCCAGCAGTCCCACAGGACGGGAGCCCCAGCATTTT	CASSPTGREPQHF
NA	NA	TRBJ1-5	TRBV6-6	TGTGCCAGCATTACATCGACAGGCCGCAATCAGCCCCAGCATTTT	CASITSTGRNQPQHF
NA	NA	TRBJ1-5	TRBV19	TGTGCCAGTAGTATATCGGAAGGCAGGGGCATCTATCAGCCCCAGCATTTT	CASSISEGRGIYQPQHF
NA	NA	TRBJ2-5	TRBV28	TGTGCCAGCAGCTTATTTCGGGAGACCCAGTACTTC	CASSLFRETQYF
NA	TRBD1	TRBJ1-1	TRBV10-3	TGTGCCATCAGAAGGGACAGAGGGACTGAAGCTTTCTTT	CAIRRDRGTEAFF
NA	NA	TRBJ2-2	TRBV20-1	TGCAGTGCTATAGACACCGGGGAGCTGTTTTTT	CSAIDTGELFF
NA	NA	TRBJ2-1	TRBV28	TGTGCCAGCAGTTTGTGGGGGGCCAGGGCATACAATGAGCAGTTCTTC	CASSLWGARAYNEQFF
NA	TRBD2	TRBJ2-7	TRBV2	TGTGCCAGCAGTGGGGGACTAGCGGGGAGCACATTCTCCTACGAGCAGTACTTC	CASSGGLAGSTFSYEQYF
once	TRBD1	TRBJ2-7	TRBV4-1	TGCGCCAGCAGCTCCGGACAGGGGGCTTTCTACGAGCAGTACTTC	CASSSGQGAFYEQYF
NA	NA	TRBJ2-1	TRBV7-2	TGTGCCAGCAGCTTTGGTCGGAATGAGCAGTTCTTC	CASSFGRNEQFF
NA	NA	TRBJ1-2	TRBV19	TGTGCCAGTAGTATTTTAGGGGGCTACACCTTC	CASSILGGYTF
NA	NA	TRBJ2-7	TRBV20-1	TGCAGTGCAATCACTAGCTACGAGCAGTACTTC	CSAITSYEQYF
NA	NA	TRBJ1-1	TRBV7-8	TGTGCCAGCAGCTTTTCCGTCGGAGGAATTACTGAAGCTTTCTTT	CASSFSVGGITEAFF
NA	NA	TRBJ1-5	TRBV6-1	TGTGCCAGCAGCCTCTACAGTTTAAGCAATCAGCCCCAGCATTTT	CASSLYSLSNQPQHF
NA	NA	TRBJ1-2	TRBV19	TGTGCCAGTAGTCCCCCGGCAGTGCGCTATGGCTACACCTTC	CASSPPAVRYGYTF
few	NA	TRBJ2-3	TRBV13	TGTGCCAGCAGCTTAGGGTCACTGACAGGAGTGGAGGCATTGGATACGCAGTATTTT	CASSLGSLTGVEALDTQYF
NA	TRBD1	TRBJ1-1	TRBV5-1	TGCGCCAGCAGCCCAAAACCTGGACAGGCTGAAGCTTTCTTT	CASSPKPGQAEAFF
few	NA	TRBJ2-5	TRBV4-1	TGCGCCAGCACTGGAGGAGTCGGTAGAATAGAGACCCAGTACTTC	CASTGGVGRIETQYF
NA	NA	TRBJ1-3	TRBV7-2	TGTGCCAGCAGCTTAGGGAGAAACACCATATATTTT	CASSLGRNTIYF
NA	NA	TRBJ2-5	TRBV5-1	TGCGCCAGCAGCTCCCGACAGTACCAAGAGACCCAGTACTTC	CASSSRQYQETQYF
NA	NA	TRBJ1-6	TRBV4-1	TGCGCCAGCAGCCAAGGTCCGGGGTTGAATTCACCCCTCCACTTT	CASSQGPGLNSPLHF
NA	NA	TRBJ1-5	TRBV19	TGTGCCAGTAGTATAAGGACACATAATCAGCCCCAGCATTTT	CASSIRTHNQPQHF
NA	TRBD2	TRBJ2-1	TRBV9	TGTGCCAGCAGCGTACCGCCCCCGCCCACCGGGACTAGCGGTAGCTCCTACAATGAGCAGTTCTTC	CASSVPPPPTGTSGSSYNEQFF
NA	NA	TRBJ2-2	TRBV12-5	TGTGCTAGTGGTTTGATCGCTCCGGGGGAGCTGTTTTTT	CASGLIAPGELFF
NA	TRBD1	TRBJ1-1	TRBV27	TGTGCCAGCAGTTCAGCGCGGACAGGGGGCAGGACTGAAGCTTTCTTT	CASSSARTGGRTEAFF
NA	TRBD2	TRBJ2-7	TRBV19	TGTGCCAGTAGTATAGAGGGACTAGCGGGAGGCCACGAGCAGTACTTC	CASSIEGLAGGHEQYF
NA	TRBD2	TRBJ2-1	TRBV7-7	TGTGCTAGCAGCCCCACCCCTAGCGGGAGTTTCGAGCAGTTCTTC	CASSPTPSGSFEQFF
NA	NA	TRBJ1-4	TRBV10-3	TGTGCCATCTCTTTGGGTGTTAATGAAAAACTGTTTTTT	CAISLGVNEKLFF